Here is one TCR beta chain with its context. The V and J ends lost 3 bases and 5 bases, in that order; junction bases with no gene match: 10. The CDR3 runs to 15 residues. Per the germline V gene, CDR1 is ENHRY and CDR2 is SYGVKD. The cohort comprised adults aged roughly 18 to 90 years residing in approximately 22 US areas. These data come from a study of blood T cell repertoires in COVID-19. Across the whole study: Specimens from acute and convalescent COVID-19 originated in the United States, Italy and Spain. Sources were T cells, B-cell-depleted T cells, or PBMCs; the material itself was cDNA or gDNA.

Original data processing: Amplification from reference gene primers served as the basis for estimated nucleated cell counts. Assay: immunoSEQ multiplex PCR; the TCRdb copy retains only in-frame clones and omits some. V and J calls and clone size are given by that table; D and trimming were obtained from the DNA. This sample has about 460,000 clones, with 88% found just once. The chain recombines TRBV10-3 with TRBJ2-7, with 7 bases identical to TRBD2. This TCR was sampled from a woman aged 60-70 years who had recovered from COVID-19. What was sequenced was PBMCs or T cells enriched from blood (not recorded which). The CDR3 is CAISDLGGGADEQYV. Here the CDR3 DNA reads TGTGCCATCAGTGACCTTGGGGGGGGTGCCGACGAGCAGTACGTC.